Below, one T cell receptor beta chain is given with its context. Its antigen is still unknown. Germline CDR1 is SGHVS and CDR2 is FQNEAQ. The length of the CDR3 is 13 residues. The V end was cut by 6 bases, the J end by 5 bases, with 10 bases between. Several immunoSEQ 96-well plates shared each subset's DNA, each plate a replicate. Repertoires were generated with immunoSEQ multiplex PCR, while TCRdb's copy carries only in-frame clones and drops some. Of millions of clones in the sample, roughly 95% were seen once. A split of CD4+ cells into CD45RA+ naive and CD45RA-negative memory subsets was performed. The data belong to a study of shared clonotypes between healthy human individuals. Whole-study findings and limits: Sampling covered nothing but blood. Tissue TCR repertoires likely differ from those found in blood.

The J gene is TRBJ1-4, the V gene TRBV7-8; tentative D call: TRBD1 (5 bases). The sample taken for sequencing was naive CD4+ T cells sorted from blood. As to subset: CD45RA+ positively selected. This receptor was obtained from a man between 18 and 29 years old in good health. CDR3 nucleotide sequence: TGTGCCAGCAGGCCTAAGGGGAATGAAAAACTGTTTTTT. Translation gives CASRPKGNEKLFF.